This T cell receptor (beta chain) appears in the sequencing data of a study of T-cell memory formation after mild COVID-19. Comments on this clonotype: The antigen is unknown.

TCRdb analysed the 5' RACE reads with MiXCR anew, one entry per CDR3 protein. The sample includes 450,000 to 650,000 distinct CDR3 sequences, about 20% of them seen just once. V shed 5 bases and J shed 7 bases, with 17 bases lying between them. This CDR3 spans 15 amino acids. General study results and limits: Pre-infection memory already had some responding clones, implying cross-reactive memory joined.

The chain uses TRBV12-3 or TRBV12-4 and TRBJ1-4; tentative D call: TRBD1 (5 bases). Sequenced input: PBMCs or a T cell subset sorted from them (not recorded which). The TCR sequence derives from an adult woman who had mild COVID-19 (a few samples of this study predate the infection). Cell type and time point are not known. The CDR3 sequence is CASSPRGLSGEKLFF. For the CDR3, the DNA is TGTGCCAGCAGTCCTAGGGGACTCTCGGGTGAAAAACTGTTTTTT.